This paragraph reports one TCR beta chain. Its recognized antigen is unknown. Qualities for individual bases were not recorded, and no much larger clone is one base off. This sample is part of a study of cytomegalovirus exposure and HLA in healthy donors listed by TCRdb under 2017. Broadly, across the study: An earlier analysis of some 600 of the donors reported 276 Gb of sequence data and 95 million to 140 million unique TCR beta sequences obtained from 180 million or so T cells. Every repertoire in the discovery cohort had been generated on one and the same sequencing platform. Of the 300 to 450 genotyped donors, more than 75% were placed in the genetic ancestry cluster associated with self-reported Caucasian donors. In an earlier analysis of 550 to 700 of the donors, high-throughput TCR beta sequencing was used to judge whether each TCR beta V gene segment behaved as functional or pseudogenic. A later analysis re-analyzed previously published TCR beta repertoires from approximately 670 donors and added high-resolution HLA genotyping to study TCR occurrence patterns. Besides the first cohort of more than 650 subjects, a separate validation cohort made up of roughly 130 different subjects was used. Typing coverage varied by locus: roughly 629-630 donors for A, B, C, DRB1 and DQB1; 500 to 550 for DQA1; more than 600 for DPA1; around 490 for DPB1. Using immunosequencing, the study profiled T cell repertoires from 666 subjects and related those repertoires to cytomegalovirus serostatus. Class I and class II HLA loci were covered by the typing at four-digit resolution. The aim of the study was to test whether cataloging public T cell receptors could identify signatures of past pathogen exposure. Five DR-DQ haplotypes were handled as single units for association and clustering, since linkage in the cohort was strong. The later analysis used no new phenotypic data to find candidate immune exposures, relying instead on TCR beta sequences and their occurrence across donors. Roughly 300 gigabases of sequencing data and around 80 million unique TCR sequences made up an early release that covered around 640 HLA-typed donors. The study combined high-throughput TCR immunosequencing, statistical association of individual TCRs with disease status, and machine learning to predict cytomegalovirus infection status. Across some 400 genotyped donors of the cohort, an average of approximately 240,000 unique TCR beta nucleotide sequences per donor were sequenced, and around 19% of those sequences were non-productive. Donor age, sex, ethnicity and CMV serostatus were collected together with the repertoire data. Genome-wide SNP genotypes for about 65% of the roughly 670 donors were used in a later genetic analysis, which treated that subset as a discovery cohort.

Library preparation was by the immunoSEQ multiplex PCR assay. For the multiplex PCR, a mixture combining 60 forward primers for TCR Vbeta segments and 13 reverse primers for TCR Jbeta segments was used. A multiplex PCR assay on genomic DNA amplified the CDR3 region of rearranged TCR beta genes. The amplified TCR beta libraries were sequenced on the Illumina HiSeq System as 87-base-pair reads. The paper's processing steps were these. A later analysis counted about 76 million unique TCR beta chains across the 650 to 800 repertoires, and some 11 million of these chains were shared by at least two donors. Raw reads were error-corrected and collapsed into unique sequences by a nearest-neighbor algorithm in which closely related sequences were merged to remove PCR and sequencing errors. CDR3 sequences were aligned to IMGT reference sequences to assign V, D and J gene segments. Each retained sequence needed at least a six-nucleotide match to both a V gene segment and a J gene segment. Rearrangements were classified as productive when the CDR3 lacked stop codons and remained in frame with V and J, and all other rearrangements were classified as non-productive. Following IMGT convention, CDR3 was defined as the stretch from the second conserved V-encoded cysteine to the conserved J-encoded phenylalanine. Sequences without an unambiguous match to a single V gene segment were excluded from the earlier analysis of several hundred of the donors. In an earlier analysis of approximately 500 of the donors, a V segment was called functional when productive rearrangements were above 56.7%, and segregating when the standard deviation between donors exceeded 5%. To diagnose cytomegalovirus status from the catalog of TCR beta chain sequences, a statistical classification framework was built. A later analysis assigned V and J genes by comparing TCR nucleotide sequences with IMGT/GENE-DB human TR gene sequences. In a later analysis, CDR3 sequences and most-parsimonious VDJ recombination scenarios were assigned using the TCRdist pipeline. In a later analysis, every TCR beta chain was defined by the combination of its CDR3 amino acid sequence and its V-gene family, and reads without a unique V-gene family were dropped. A later analysis removed 500 to 600 highly shared, low-generation-probability nucleotide sequences to deal with suspected cross-contamination and a sequencing artifact. A later analysis calculated a clonal expansion index for each public chain from normalized within-repertoire ranks of inferred template counts. In a later analysis, generation probabilities were computed using a VDJ recombination model fitted to out-of-frame rearrangements, and the results were checked against IGoR. A later analysis scored TCR-TCR, TCR-HLA and TCR-CMV co-occurrence with hypergeometric tests, applying a repertoire-size bias correction to TCR pairs. A later analysis estimated false discovery rates by permuting HLA or CMV assignments 20 times. A later analysis grouped co-occurring TCRs with DBSCAN, adding TCRdist sequence similarity when clustering within HLA-allele-positive subsets. Repertoires with fewer than 30,000 or more than 120,000 public chains were left out of co-occurrence clustering, as were a handful of repertoires with anomalous nucleotide sharing. The immuneACCESS repertoire file appears here via TCRdb, limited to in-frame rearrangements. These files lack a portion of the clones; in checked studies, under half of the deficit traces to unresolved V genes, and the cause of the others is not known. V and J calls and clone size are as listed in that table; D and trimming were resolved from the DNA. Present in this sample are about 180,000 clones, more than 60% of which were seen just once. The ten largest make up 2.5% to 4% of the sample.

The cohort comprised approximately 700 healthy bone marrow donors. At the time of sampling, all cohort members were nominally healthy, though unrecorded immune exposures were likely present. The donor was CMV seropositive and was included in the group of almost 300 seropositive cohort members. A peripheral blood sample was provided by each donor, and peripheral blood mononuclear cells were used for TCR beta sequencing. Genomic DNA was extracted from the blood cell samples with the Qiagen DNeasy Blood Extraction Kit. Measured from the cysteine to the phenylalanine, the CDR3 is 16 residues long. Solely the CDR3 DNA is kept, with 48 bases framed from the first base. Trimming takes 5 bases from V and 0 bases from J, and the germline ends sit 13 bases apart. According to the germline V gene, CDR1 reads SGHVS and CDR2 reads FNYEAQ. Here is what the overall study found, with its caveats: The classifier was reported to diagnose cytomegalovirus status with high specificity and sensitivity in both the original and validation cohorts. According to a later analysis, TCR association rates differed among HLA loci, with DRB1 alleles showing the most associated TCRs and HLA-C alleles showing the fewest. Roughly uniform sequencing depth across donors was assumed in presence/absence analyses, although this assumption may not hold. Linkage disequilibrium might explain the correlated functional status among segregating V segments, but an unknown experimental factor could not be ruled out. Because some donors lacked HLA typing at each locus, the association tests relied only on the typed subset. Some IMGT-functional V segments, including TRBV6-2 and TRBV6-3, could not be told apart with the 87-base-pair reads, so those segments were excluded. When HLA alleles, especially DR and DQ, strongly co-occurred, TCR associations were difficult to assign to individual alleles. Only TCR beta chains were sequenced in this cohort, and the absence of alpha or paired-chain data limited detectable features. A cluster of highly shared sequence variants was judged likely to represent a technical artifact of the sequencing pipeline. According to a later genetic analysis, donors in an Asian-associated ancestry cluster had fewer N-insertions in productive TCRs than the roughly 700-donor mean. A later analysis reported that several top co-occurrence clusters appeared linked to parvovirus B19, influenza, CMV and Epstein-Barr virus. It was suggested by the authors that the approach could potentially be generalized to other disease states and immunological phenotypes. For the cohort, immune exposure information was limited to CMV serostatus. Broadly in line with IMGT annotations, most TCR beta V segments showed up in productive rearrangements about 87% or about 30% of the time in an earlier analysis of approximately 600 of the donors. According to a later analysis, most CMV-associated TCR beta chains appeared to be HLA-restricted, and the HLA associations seemed to be driven largely by CMV exposure. In the study, 150 to 200 TCR beta chains were listed as associated with cytomegalovirus. A further reported finding was that TCR beta sequences accurately predicted the HLA-A and HLA-B alleles for most subjects in the first cohort. A later analysis found that HLA-associated TCR beta chains were more clonally expanded and had lower generation probabilities than equally common non-associated chains. Because counts were too low, about 18 rarely observed V segments, including chromosome 9 orphons, were left out of the earlier analysis of over 550 of the donors. In vitro tests confirmed that a few of the cytomegalovirus-associated TCR beta chains recognize cytomegalovirus antigens. In a later analysis, around 15,000 TCR beta sequences were associated with specific HLA alleles at a false discovery rate of 0.05. Most TCR sequences were seen in very few donors, while some public TCRs were found in many individuals. A later genetic analysis associated a missense DCLRE1C variant with V-gene and J-gene trimming of TCR beta chains, and an independent cohort replicated the association.

The specimen was PBMCs. This chain is built from TRBV7-6 and TRBJ2-2, and the D gene may be TRBD1, 6 bases matching. This clonotype was obtained from a woman in her fifties or sixties in good health and CMV-seropositive. The CDR3 reads as follows: CASSRDGGANTGELFF. The DNA reads TGTGCCAGCAGCCGGGATGGGGGCGCGAACACCGGGGAGCTGTTTTTT.